Described below is a single T cell receptor (beta chain) sequence and its context. What it binds is unknown. CDR1 SGHAT and CDR2 FQNNGV come from the germline V gene. The CDR3 is 18 residues long. TCRdb reanalyzed the 5' RACE reads, giving one entry per CDR3 protein sequence and no DNA. The table lists tens of thousands of distinct CDR3 sequences. This sample stems from a study of T cells expressing NK-cell markers. Overall study context: Beta-chain profiling covered CD3+CD56+NKG2C+, CD3+CD56+NKG2C- and CD3+CD56-NKG2C+ sorted subsets. Most of the eight sequenced donors were HCMV-seropositive; one was seronegative. General observations from the study: Dominant NKG2C+ clonotype frequencies of roughly 1.0-7.5% of CD8+ T cells were measured in over 5 donors.

Sequenced: blood T cells: a sorted CD56 or NKG2C T cell subset, CD4+ or CD8+ T cells, or bulk PBMC T cells (not recorded which). The TCR sequence derives from a man between 18 and 69 years old in good health. The rearrangement links TRBV11-2 to TRBJ2-3; TCRdb outputs TRBD2, but without DNA this stays unchecked. CDR3 amino acids: CASSLSSLAGRSTDTQYF. Full variable domain (missing parts from reference TRBV11-2 and TRBJ2-3): EAGVAQSPRYKIIEKRQSVAFWCNPISGHATLYWYQQILGQGPKLLIQFQNNGVVDDSQLPKDRFSAERLKGVDSTLKIQPAKLEDSAVYLCASSLSSLAGRSTDTQYFGPGTRLTVL.